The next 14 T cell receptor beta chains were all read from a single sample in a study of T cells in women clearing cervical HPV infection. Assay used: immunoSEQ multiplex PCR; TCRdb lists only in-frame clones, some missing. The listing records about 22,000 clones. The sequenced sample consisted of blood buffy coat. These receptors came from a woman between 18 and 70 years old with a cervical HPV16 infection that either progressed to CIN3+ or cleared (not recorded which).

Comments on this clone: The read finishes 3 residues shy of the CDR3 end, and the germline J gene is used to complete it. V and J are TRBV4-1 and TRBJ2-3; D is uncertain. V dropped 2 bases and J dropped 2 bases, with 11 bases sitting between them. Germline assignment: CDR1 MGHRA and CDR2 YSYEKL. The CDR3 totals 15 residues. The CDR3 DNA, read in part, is TGCGCCAGCAGCCAAACCACGGTTCCCACAGATACG. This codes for CASSQTTVPTDT. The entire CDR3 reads CASSQTTVPTDTQYF.

The CDR3 bases that were read are TGTGCCGGTTCTCAGGGGACGTCTGGAAACACC. It yields the protein CAGSQGTSGNT. The whole CDR3 protein reads CAGSQGTSGNTIYF. The genes are TRBV30 and TRBJ1-3; tentatively, D is TRBD1 (6 bases). The read ends 3 residues shy of where the CDR3 ends; the end is completed using the germline J gene. V gave up 8 bases and J gave up 1 base, with 15 bases separating them. Germline assignment: CDR1 GTSNPN and CDR2 SVGIG (reference sequence). This CDR3 has 14 residues.

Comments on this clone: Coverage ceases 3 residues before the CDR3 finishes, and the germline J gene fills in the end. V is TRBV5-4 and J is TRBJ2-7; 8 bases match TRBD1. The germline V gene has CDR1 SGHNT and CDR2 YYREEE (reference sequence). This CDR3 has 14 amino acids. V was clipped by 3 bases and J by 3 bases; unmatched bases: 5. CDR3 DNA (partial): TGTGCCAGCAGCTCGGGACAGGCGCACTACGAG. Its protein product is CASSSGQAHYE. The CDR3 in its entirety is CASSSGQAHYEQYF. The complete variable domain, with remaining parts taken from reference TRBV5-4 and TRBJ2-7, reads ETGVTQSPTHLIKTRGQQVTLRCSSQSGHNTVSWYQQALGQGPQFIFQYYREEENGRGNFPPRFSGLQFPNYSSELNVNALELDDSALYLCASSSGQAHYEQYFGPGTRLTVT.

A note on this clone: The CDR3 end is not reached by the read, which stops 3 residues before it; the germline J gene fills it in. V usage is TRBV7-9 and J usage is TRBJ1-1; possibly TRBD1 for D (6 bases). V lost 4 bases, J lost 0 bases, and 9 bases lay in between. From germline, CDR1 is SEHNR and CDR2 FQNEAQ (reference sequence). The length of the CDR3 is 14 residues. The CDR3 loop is CASSSRGVNTEAFF. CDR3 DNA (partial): TGTGCCAGCAGCTCCAGGGGAGTGAACACTGAA.

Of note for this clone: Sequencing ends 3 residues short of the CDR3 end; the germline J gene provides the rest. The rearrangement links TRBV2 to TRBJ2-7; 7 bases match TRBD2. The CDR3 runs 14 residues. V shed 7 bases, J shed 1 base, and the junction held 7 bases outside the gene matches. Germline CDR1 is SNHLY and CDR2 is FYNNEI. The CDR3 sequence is CASKGLPASYEQYF. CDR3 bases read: TGTGCCAGCAAGGGACTACCTGCTTCCTACGAG.

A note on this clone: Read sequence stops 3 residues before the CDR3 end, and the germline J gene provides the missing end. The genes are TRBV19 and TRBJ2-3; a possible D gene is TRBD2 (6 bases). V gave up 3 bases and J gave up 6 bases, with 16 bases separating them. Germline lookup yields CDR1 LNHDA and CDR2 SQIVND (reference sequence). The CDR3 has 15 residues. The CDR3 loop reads CASSMFGRGRDTQYF. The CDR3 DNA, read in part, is TGTGCCAGTAGTATGTTTGGGCGGGGTCGGGATACG.

The CDR3 here is CASSLQGYEQYF. The part of the CDR3 DNA that was read is TGTGCCAGCAGTTTACAGGGATACGAG. V gene TRBV28 combines with J gene TRBJ2-7; D perhaps matches TRBD1 (5 bases). The read falls 3 residues short of the CDR3 end, and the missing part is taken from the germline J gene. The CDR3 has 12 residues. Germline V CDR1 and CDR2: MDHEN, SYDVKM. The V end was cut by 2 bases, the J end by 4 bases, with 6 bases between. The variable domain in full, with the rest retrieved from reference TRBV28 and TRBJ2-7, is DVKVTQSSRYLVKRTGEKVFLECVQDMDHENMFWYRQDPGLGLRLIYFSYDVKMKEKGDIPEGYSVSREKKERFSLILESASTNQTSMYLCASSLQGYEQYFGPGTRLTVT.

The part of the CDR3 DNA that was read is TGTGCCAGCAGCCATGAGGGGTCCTACGAG. Amino acid sequence: CASSHEGSYE. The whole CDR3 sequence is CASSHEGSYEQYF. The genes are TRBV11-1 and TRBJ2-7; tentatively, D is TRBD1 or TRBD2 (5 bases each). The sequenced fragment ends 3 residues before the CDR3 boundary, so the rest is inferred from the germline J gene. CDR3 length: 13 amino acids. CDR1 is SGHAT, CDR2 FQDESV, per germline (reference sequence). Trimming left V 5 bases short and J 1 base short, with 9 bases between.

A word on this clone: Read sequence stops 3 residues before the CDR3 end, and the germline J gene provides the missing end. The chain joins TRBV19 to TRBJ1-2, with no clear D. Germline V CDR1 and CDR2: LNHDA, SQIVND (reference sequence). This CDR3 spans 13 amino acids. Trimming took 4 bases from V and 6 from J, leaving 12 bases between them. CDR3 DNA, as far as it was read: TGTGCCAGTAGTACGTCGTTGTTAGATGGC. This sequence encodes CASSTSLLDG. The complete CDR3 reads CASSTSLLDGYTF.

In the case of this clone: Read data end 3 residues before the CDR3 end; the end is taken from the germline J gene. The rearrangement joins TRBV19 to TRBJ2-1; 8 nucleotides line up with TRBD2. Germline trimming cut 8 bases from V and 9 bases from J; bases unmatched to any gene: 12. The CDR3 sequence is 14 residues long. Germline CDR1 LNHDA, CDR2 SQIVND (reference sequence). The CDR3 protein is CASCRLSGRGEQFF. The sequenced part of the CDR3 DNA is TGTGCCAGTTGTCGATTGAGCGGGAGAGGTGAG.

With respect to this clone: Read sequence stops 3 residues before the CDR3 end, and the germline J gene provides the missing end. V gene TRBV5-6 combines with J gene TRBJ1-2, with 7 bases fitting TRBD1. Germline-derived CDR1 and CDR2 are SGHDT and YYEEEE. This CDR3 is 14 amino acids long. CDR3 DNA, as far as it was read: TGTGCCAGCAGCTCACAGGGGATAAGGTACGAC. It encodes CASSSQGIRYD. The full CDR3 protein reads CASSSQGIRYDYTF.

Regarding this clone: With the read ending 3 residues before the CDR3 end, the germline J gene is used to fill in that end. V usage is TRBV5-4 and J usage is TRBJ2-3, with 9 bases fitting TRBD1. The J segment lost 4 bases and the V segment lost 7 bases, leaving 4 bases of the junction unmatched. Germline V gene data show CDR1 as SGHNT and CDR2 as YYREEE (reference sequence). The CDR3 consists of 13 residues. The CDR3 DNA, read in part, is TGTGCCAGCCACCGGGACAGGGCAGATACG. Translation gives CASHRDRADT. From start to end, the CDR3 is CASHRDRADTQYF.

The CDR3 is CASSHTPTGVEQYF. The sequenced CDR3 bases are TGTGCCAGCAGCCACACCCCGACAGGAGTCGAG. The V call is TRBV7-9, the J call TRBJ2-7, with a tentative D call TRBD1 (6 bases). The CDR3 extends 3 residues past the end of the read, so its final part is completed from the germline J gene. The V end lost 5 bases, the J end lost 6 bases, and 17 bases lay between the germline ends. Germline loops: CDR1 SEHNR, CDR2 FQNEAQ (reference sequence). This CDR3 has 14 amino acids.

The CDR3 region is CSAPLAESEQFF. The part of the CDR3 DNA that was read is TGCAGTGCCCCTCTAGCTGAGAGTGAG. V usage is TRBV20-1 and J usage is TRBJ2-1, with a tentative D call TRBD2 (5 bases). The read falls 3 residues short of the CDR3 end, and the missing part is taken from the germline J gene. The CDR3 has 12 residues. Trimming stripped 6 bases from V and 9 bases from J, with 15 bases between. CDR1 and CDR2 from the germline V gene are DFQATT and SNEGSKA (reference sequence).